These T cell receptor beta chains were read from a single sample in a study of response to subunit inactivated influenza vaccine. TCRdb fed the RT-PCR reads into MiXCR, producing one record per CDR3 protein. This sample has 500,000 to 650,000 distinct CDR3 sequences, with 7.5% to 8.5% found just once. The input for sequencing was PBMCs from blood, taken 23 to 25 months after vaccination. Receptors originate from a man aged 50-75 years who received an inactivated influenza vaccine. Each CDR3 is given with its conserved first and last residue.

>TRBJ2-3|TRBV11-2
CASSLSFQSTDTQYF
>TRBJ2-7|TRBV5-5
CASSLYSGATYEQYF
>TRBJ1-3|TRBV3-1
CASSGRPRAISGNTIYF
>TRBJ2-7|TRBV11-1
CASSNRDRTYEQYF
>TRBJ1-1|TRBV20-1
CSARDASGYTEAFF
>TRBJ2-5|TRBV4-1
CASSQRHQETQYF
>TRBJ2-1|TRBV9
CASSVVQGNEQFF
>TRBJ2-1|TRBV20-1
CSATLGTTYNEQFF
>TRBJ2-7|TRBV4-1
CASSLPGRRNEQYF
>TRBJ2-7|TRBV14
CASSRLAVRDEQYF
>TRBJ1-4|TRBV5-1
CASSSERARNEKLFF